This T cell receptor (beta chain) was identified during a study of T cells expressing NK-cell markers. About the research overall: All TCR beta repertoires analysed originated from sorted CD3+CD56+NKG2C+, CD3+CD56+NKG2C- and CD3+CD56-NKG2C+ T cells.

The CDR3 is 14 amino acids. Per the germline V gene, CDR1 is SGHKS and CDR2 is YYEKEE (reference sequence). With UMIs, 5'RACE template switching was used to make TCR beta cDNA. TCRdb reanalyzed the 5' RACE reads, giving one entry per CDR3 protein sequence and no DNA. There are around 380,000 distinct CDR3 sequences in the sample, with about 10% held by the top ten. This clonotype was sampled from a woman between 50 and 59 years old in good health. V gene TRBV5-5 combines with J gene TRBJ2-5. Sequences were obtained from blood T cells: a sorted CD56 or NKG2C T cell subset, CD4+ or CD8+ T cells, or bulk PBMC T cells (not recorded which). The CDR3 reads CASSLALGRETQYF. Looking up the rest from reference TRBV5-5 and TRBJ2-5 gives the full variable domain: DAGVTQSPTHLIKTRGQQVTLRCSPISGHKSVSWYQQVLGQGPQFIFQYYEKEERGRGNFPDRFSARQFPNYSSELNVNALLLGDSALYLCASSLALGRETQYFGPGTRLLVL.